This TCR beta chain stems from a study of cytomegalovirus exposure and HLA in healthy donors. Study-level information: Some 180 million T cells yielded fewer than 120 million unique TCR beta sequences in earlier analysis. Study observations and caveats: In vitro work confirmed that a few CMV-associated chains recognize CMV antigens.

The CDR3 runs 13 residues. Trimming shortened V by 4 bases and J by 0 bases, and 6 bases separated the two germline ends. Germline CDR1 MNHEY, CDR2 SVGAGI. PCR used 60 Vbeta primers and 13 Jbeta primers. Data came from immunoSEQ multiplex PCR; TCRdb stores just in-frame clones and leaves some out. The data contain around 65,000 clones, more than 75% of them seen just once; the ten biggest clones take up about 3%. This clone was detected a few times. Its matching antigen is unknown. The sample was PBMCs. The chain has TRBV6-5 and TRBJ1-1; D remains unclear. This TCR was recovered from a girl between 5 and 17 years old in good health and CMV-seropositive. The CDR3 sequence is CASSLYVNTEAFF. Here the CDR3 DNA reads TGTGCCAGCAGTTTGTATGTGAACACTGAAGCTTTCTTT.